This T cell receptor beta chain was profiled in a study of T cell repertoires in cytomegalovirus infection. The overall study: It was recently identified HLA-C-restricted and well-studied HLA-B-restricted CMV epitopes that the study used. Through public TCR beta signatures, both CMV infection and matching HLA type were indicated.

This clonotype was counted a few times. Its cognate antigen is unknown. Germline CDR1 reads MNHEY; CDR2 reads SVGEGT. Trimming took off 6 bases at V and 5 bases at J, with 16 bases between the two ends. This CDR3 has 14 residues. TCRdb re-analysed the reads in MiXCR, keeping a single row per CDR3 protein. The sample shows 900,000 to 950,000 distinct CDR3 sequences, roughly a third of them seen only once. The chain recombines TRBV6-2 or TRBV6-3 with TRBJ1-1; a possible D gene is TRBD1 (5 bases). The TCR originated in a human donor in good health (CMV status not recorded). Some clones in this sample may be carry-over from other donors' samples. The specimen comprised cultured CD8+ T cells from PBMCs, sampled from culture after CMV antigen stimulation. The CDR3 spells CASRKLQVRTEAFF. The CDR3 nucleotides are TGTGCCAGCAGGAAACTACAGGTCCGGACTGAAGCTTTCTTT.